The rows below give T cell receptor beta chains drawn from one sample of a study of blood T cells in healthy people across ages. Via MiXCR, TCRdb re-called the 5' RACE reads, giving one row per CDR3 protein. The table shows around 1.5 million distinct CDR3 sequences, with 55% to 75% occurring only once. Sample: blood. Source of these receptors: a young man in good health. The CDR3 runs from the conserved cysteine through the conserved F or W. Fields, in order: J gene, V gene, clone size, CDR3 protein. Size tells how often a clone was seen (once, few, many) or the class of an expanded clone, and some rows leave it out.

j_call: TRBJ2-7
v_call: TRBV20-1
clone_size: few
cdr3_aa: CSATDRGWTYEQYF

j_call: TRBJ2-7
v_call: TRBV20-1
clone_size: few
cdr3_aa: CSARSTGTYEQYF

j_call: TRBJ2-7
v_call: TRBV11-2
clone_size: few
cdr3_aa: CASMILVGTAYEQYF

j_call: TRBJ1-5
v_call: TRBV20-1
clone_size: .
cdr3_aa: CSATDSYLSQHF

j_call: TRBJ2-7
v_call: TRBV6-4
clone_size: .
cdr3_aa: CASIVAWGTSGTSYEQYF

j_call: TRBJ1-5
v_call: TRBV29-1
clone_size: .
cdr3_aa: CSVFLYRDRVDQPQHF

j_call: TRBJ1-5
v_call: TRBV27
clone_size: .
cdr3_aa: CASKGGNQPQHF

j_call: TRBJ1-1
v_call: TRBV5-1
clone_size: .
cdr3_aa: CASSAGPNTEAFF

j_call: .
v_call: TRBV7-2
clone_size: .
cdr3_aa: CASSLRGQPYEQYF

j_call: .
v_call: TRBV29-1
clone_size: .
cdr3_aa: CSAIWTGGGEQYF

j_call: TRBJ1-2
v_call: TRBV29-1
clone_size: .
cdr3_aa: CSVKGGDSNYGYTF

j_call: TRBJ2-7
v_call: TRBV4-1
clone_size: few
cdr3_aa: CASSPVPGQLYEQYF

j_call: .
v_call: TRBV6-1
clone_size: .
cdr3_aa: CASAGTLAGSPLLETQYF

j_call: TRBJ2-2
v_call: TRBV5-1
clone_size: .
cdr3_aa: CASSFGGLAGELFF

j_call: TRBJ2-2
v_call: TRBV6-1
clone_size: .
cdr3_aa: CASSERTGELFF

j_call: .
v_call: TRBV15
clone_size: .
cdr3_aa: CATSTGHAYEQYF

j_call: TRBJ2-7
v_call: TRBV4-3
clone_size: .
cdr3_aa: CASSRRTGVEQYF

j_call: TRBJ2-1
v_call: TRBV24-1
clone_size: .
cdr3_aa: CASSSGRGYEQFF

j_call: TRBJ2-1
v_call: TRBV7-7
clone_size: .
cdr3_aa: CASSRTSGEYNEQFF

j_call: TRBJ2-5
v_call: TRBV5-1
clone_size: .
cdr3_aa: CASSWIDSAYETQYF

j_call: TRBJ2-7
v_call: TRBV6-2/TRBV6-3
clone_size: .
cdr3_aa: CASSRYQQYEQYF

j_call: TRBJ1-6
v_call: TRBV5-5
clone_size: .
cdr3_aa: CASRRGVAYRIEDHF

j_call: TRBJ2-7
v_call: TRBV20-1
clone_size: .
cdr3_aa: CSARRAGGFGYGEQYF

j_call: TRBJ1-1
v_call: TRBV28
clone_size: .
cdr3_aa: CASRPPPGGSYGAFF

j_call: TRBJ2-5
v_call: TRBV12-3/TRBV12-4
clone_size: .
cdr3_aa: CASRTAGQETQYF

j_call: TRBJ2-7
v_call: TRBV5-4
clone_size: .
cdr3_aa: CASSFLQGQHEQYF

j_call: TRBJ1-6
v_call: TRBV20-1
clone_size: .
cdr3_aa: CSAPGGASSPLHF

j_call: TRBJ2-3
v_call: TRBV4-2
clone_size: .
cdr3_aa: CASSQGSGGKTDTQYF

j_call: .
v_call: TRBV20-1
clone_size: .
cdr3_aa: CSARDPGLFYEQYF

j_call: TRBJ1-1
v_call: TRBV4-1
clone_size: .
cdr3_aa: CASSPRTGEDRDTEAFF

j_call: .
v_call: TRBV5-1
clone_size: few
cdr3_aa: CASSLGLAGRTHEQYF

j_call: TRBJ2-1
v_call: TRBV28
clone_size: .
cdr3_aa: CASSIEGARPPNEQFF

j_call: TRBJ1-2
v_call: TRBV3-1
clone_size: .
cdr3_aa: CASSQNPDSGYTF

j_call: TRBJ2-5
v_call: TRBV11-2
clone_size: .
cdr3_aa: CASSSGTGGRETQYF

j_call: TRBJ1-1
v_call: TRBV4-1
clone_size: .
cdr3_aa: CASSQGERGNTEAFF

j_call: .
v_call: TRBV4-1
clone_size: .
cdr3_aa: CASSQGGNGERDEQYF

j_call: TRBJ2-3
v_call: TRBV20-1
clone_size: .
cdr3_aa: CSAREPMPDPRLDTQYF

j_call: TRBJ2-3
v_call: TRBV2
clone_size: .
cdr3_aa: CASSELRGGIADTQYF

j_call: TRBJ1-2
v_call: TRBV20-1
clone_size: .
cdr3_aa: CSARQGDWYGYTF

j_call: TRBJ1-1
v_call: TRBV5-1
clone_size: .
cdr3_aa: CASSPGQGPRGNTEAFF

j_call: TRBJ2-7
v_call: TRBV28
clone_size: .
cdr3_aa: CASSPQPPELPYEQYF

j_call: TRBJ2-3
v_call: TRBV5-1
clone_size: .
cdr3_aa: CASSINTEVGTDTQYF

j_call: TRBJ2-4
v_call: TRBV20-1
clone_size: .
cdr3_aa: CSARRDAKNIQYF

j_call: TRBJ1-6
v_call: TRBV25-1
clone_size: few
cdr3_aa: CASRGTGPNSPLHF

j_call: .
v_call: TRBV7-8
clone_size: .
cdr3_aa: CASSLAVGGYEQYF

j_call: TRBJ2-7
v_call: TRBV4-1
clone_size: many
cdr3_aa: CASSQENSYEQYF